The following is a T cell receptor (beta chain) sequence with its context. Its antigen is currently unknown. This entry comes from a study of T-cell memory formation after mild COVID-19. Study findings and constraints: Mostly located in CM and EM were contracting CD4+ clones, with contracting CD8+ clones located in EMRA. Clones contracting day 15 to 85 were balanced CD4/CD8; later expanders leaned CD4+. Detection of some responders pre-infection suggested pre-existing cross-reactive memory T cells participated.

5'RACE primed at constant segments yielded TCR alpha and TCR beta cDNA libraries bearing sample barcodes and UMIs. TCRdb recomputed calls from the 5' RACE reads with MiXCR, one row per CDR3 protein. The table includes about 470,000 distinct CDR3 sequences, 20% to 30% detected once. Material: PBMCs or a T cell subset sorted from them (not recorded which). The receptor comes from an adult woman who had mild COVID-19 (a few samples of this study predate the infection). Cell type and time point are not known.

CDR3 nucleotide sequence: TGCAGTGCTAGAGATTTGGTCGTTCATGGGCGCGCTGAAGCTTTCTTT. It translates to CSARDLVVHGRAEAFF. The rearrangement links TRBV20-1 to TRBJ1-1; no firm D call. Germline CDR1 and CDR2: DFQATT and SNEGSKA (reference sequence). The CDR3 contains 16 residues. V lost 0 bases to trimming and J lost 6 bases, with 20 bases between them.